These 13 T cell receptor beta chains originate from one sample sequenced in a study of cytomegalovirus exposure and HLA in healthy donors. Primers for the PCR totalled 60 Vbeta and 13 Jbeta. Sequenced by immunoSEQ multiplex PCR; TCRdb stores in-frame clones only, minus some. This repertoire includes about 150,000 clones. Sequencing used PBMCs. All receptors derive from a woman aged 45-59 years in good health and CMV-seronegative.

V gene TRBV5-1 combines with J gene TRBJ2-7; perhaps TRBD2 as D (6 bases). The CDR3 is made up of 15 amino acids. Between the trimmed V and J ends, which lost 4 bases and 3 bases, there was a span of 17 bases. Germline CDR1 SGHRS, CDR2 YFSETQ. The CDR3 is CASSRGQDGGYEQYF. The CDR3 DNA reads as TGCGCCAGCAGCCGCGGCCAGGACGGGGGCTACGAGCAGTACTTC.

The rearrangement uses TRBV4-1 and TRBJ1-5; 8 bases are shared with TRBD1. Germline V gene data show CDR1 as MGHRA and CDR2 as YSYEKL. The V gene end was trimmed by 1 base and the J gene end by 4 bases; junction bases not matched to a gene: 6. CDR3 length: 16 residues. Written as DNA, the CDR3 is TGCGCCAGCAGCCAAGTCCATGACAGGGGAAATCAGCCCCAGCATTTT. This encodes CASSQVHDRGNQPQHF.

The chain's CDR3 is CASGQEPNEQFF. In DNA form, the CDR3 reads TGTGCCAGCGGACAGGAACCAAATGAGCAGTTCTTC. V usage is TRBV2 and J usage is TRBJ2-1; 7 bases match TRBD1. The trim removed 8 bases at V and 7 bases at J, leaving 5 bases unmatched. Germline V gene data show CDR1 as SNHLY and CDR2 as FYNNEI. The CDR3 runs to 12 residues.

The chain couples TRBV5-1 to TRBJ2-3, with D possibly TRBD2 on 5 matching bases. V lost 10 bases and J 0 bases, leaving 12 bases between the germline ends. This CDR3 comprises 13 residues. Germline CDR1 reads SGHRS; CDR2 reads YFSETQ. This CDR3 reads CASSGESTDTQYF. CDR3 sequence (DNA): TGCGCCTCCTCCGGGGAAAGCACAGATACGCAGTATTTT.

CDR3 DNA sequence: TGTGCCAGCAGCGTCGGGACAGGGGGCAGCAAACTGTTTTTT. Amino acids: CASSVGTGGSKLFF. V is TRBV9 and J is TRBJ1-4; 12 nucleotides align to TRBD1. V lost 2 bases and J lost 11; bases outside the gene matches: 4. Germline V lookup: CDR1 SGDLS, CDR2 YYNGEE. The CDR3 covers 14 residues.

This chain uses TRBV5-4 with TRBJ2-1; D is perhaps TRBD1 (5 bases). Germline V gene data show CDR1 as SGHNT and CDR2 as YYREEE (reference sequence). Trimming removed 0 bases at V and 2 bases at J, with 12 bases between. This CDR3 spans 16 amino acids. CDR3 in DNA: TGTGCCAGCAGCTTGGCCCAGGGTAGTACCTACAATGAGCAGTTCTTC. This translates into CASSLAQGSTYNEQFF. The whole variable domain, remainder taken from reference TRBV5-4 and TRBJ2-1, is ETGVTQSPTHLIKTRGQQVTLRCSSQSGHNTVSWYQQALGQGPQFIFQYYREEENGRGNFPPRFSGLQFPNYSSELNVNALELDDSALYLCASSLAQGSTYNEQFFGPGTRLTVL.

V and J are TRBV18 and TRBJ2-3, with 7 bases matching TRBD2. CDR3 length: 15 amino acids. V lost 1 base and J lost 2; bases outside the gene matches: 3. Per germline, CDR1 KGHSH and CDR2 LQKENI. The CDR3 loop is CASSPRGGYTDTQYF. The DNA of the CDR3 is TGTGCCAGCTCACCACGGGGAGGGTACACAGATACGCAGTATTTT.

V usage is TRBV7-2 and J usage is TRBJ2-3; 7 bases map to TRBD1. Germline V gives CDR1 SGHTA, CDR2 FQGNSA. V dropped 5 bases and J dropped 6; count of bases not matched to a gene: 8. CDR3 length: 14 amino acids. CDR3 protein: CASSNIDRADTQYF. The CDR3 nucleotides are TGTGCCAGCAGCAACATTGACAGGGCGGATACGCAGTATTTT.

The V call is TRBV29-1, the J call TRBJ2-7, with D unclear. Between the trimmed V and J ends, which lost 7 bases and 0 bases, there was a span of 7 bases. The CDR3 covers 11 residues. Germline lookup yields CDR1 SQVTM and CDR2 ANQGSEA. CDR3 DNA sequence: TGCAGCGCTACCTCCTCCTACGAGCAGTACTTC. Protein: CSATSSYEQYF.

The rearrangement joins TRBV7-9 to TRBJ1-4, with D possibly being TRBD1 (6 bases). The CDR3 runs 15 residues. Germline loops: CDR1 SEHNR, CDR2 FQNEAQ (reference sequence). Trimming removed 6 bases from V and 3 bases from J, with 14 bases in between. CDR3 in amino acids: CASSLTGTSNEKLFF. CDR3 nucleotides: TGTGCCAGCAGTCTGACAGGAACTTCTAATGAAAAACTGTTTTTT. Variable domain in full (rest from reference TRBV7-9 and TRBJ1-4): DTGVSQNPRHKITKRGQNVTFRCDPISEHNRLYWYRQTLGQGPEFLTYFQNEAQLEKSRLLSDRFSAERPKGSFSTLEIQRTEQGDSAMYLCASSLTGTSNEKLFFGSGTQLSVL.

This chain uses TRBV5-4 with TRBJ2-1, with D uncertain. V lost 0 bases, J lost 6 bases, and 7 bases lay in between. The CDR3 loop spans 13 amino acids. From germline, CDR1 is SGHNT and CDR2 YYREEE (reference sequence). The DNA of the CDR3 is TGTGCCAGCAGCTTGGGGAGCGTCAATGAGCAGTTCTTC. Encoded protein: CASSLGSVNEQFF.

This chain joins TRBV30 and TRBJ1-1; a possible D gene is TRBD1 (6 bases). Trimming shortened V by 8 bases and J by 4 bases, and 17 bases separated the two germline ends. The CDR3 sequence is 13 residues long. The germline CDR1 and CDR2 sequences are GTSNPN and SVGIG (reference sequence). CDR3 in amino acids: CAPPRGGGTEAFF. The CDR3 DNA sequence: TGTGCCCCCCCCCGGGGAGGGGGCACTGAAGCTTTCTTT.

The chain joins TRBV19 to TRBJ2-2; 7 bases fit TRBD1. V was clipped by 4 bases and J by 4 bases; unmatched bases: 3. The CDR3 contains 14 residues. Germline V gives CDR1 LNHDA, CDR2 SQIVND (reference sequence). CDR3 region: CASSNNRGTGELFF. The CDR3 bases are TGTGCCAGTAGTAACAACAGGGGCACCGGGGAGCTGTTTTTT.